A single sample gave rise to the 16 T cell receptor beta chains below, sequenced in a study of CD8 T cells in ankylosing spondylitis. TCRdb reanalysed the 5' RACE reads using MiXCR and keeps one entry per CDR3 protein. The table shows some 200,000 distinct CDR3 sequences, with about 20% occurring only once. The specimen was blood, either unsorted or a sorted T cell fraction (not recorded which). Receptors originate from a male donor aged 5 to 29 with ankylosing spondylitis or in good health (not recorded which).

This clonotype was counted many times. V usage is TRBV18 and J usage is TRBJ1-1; unclear D gene. V was clipped by 5 bases and J by 1 base, with 8 bases between them. There are 13 residues in the CDR3. Germline assignment: CDR1 KGHSH and CDR2 LQKENI. The DNA for the CDR3 is TGTGCCAGCTCAAAAGCAGGGAACACTGAAGCTTTCTTT. Protein product: CASSKAGNTEAFF. Based on the CDR3 plus reference TRBV18 and TRBJ1-1, the full variable domain is NAGVMQNPRHLVRRRGQEARLRCSPMKGHSHVYWYRQLPEEGLKFMVYLQKENIIDESGMPKERFSAEFPKEGPSILRIQQVVRGDSAAYFCASSKAGNTEAFFGQGTRLTVV.

This clonotype occurred many times. This rearrangement joins TRBV4-2 to TRBJ2-2, with D maybe TRBD1 (5 bases). Trimming took off 0 bases at V and 5 bases at J, with 13 bases between the two ends. The CDR3 has 16 residues. The germline V gene has CDR1 LGHNA and CDR2 YNFKEQ. CDR3 nucleotides: TGTGCCAGCAGCCAAGATGCGAGACAGCAAACCGGGGAGCTGTTTTTT. Protein sequence: CASSQDARQQTGELFF.

There are many counts of this clonotype. The chain recombines TRBV7-2 with TRBJ2-1; no definite D call. The CDR3 totals 12 residues. The V end was cut by 2 bases, the J end by 9 bases, with 8 bases between. Germline V gene sequence: CDR1 SGHTA, CDR2 FQGNSA. The CDR3 protein is CASSLFQREQFF. CDR3 coding DNA: TGTGCCAGCAGCTTATTCCAGCGTGAGCAGTTCTTC.

The rearrangement links TRBV11-3 to TRBJ2-7; no clear D. CDR1 and CDR2 from the germline V gene are SGHNT and YENEEA. Trimming removed 5 bases at V and 1 base at J, with 9 bases between. This CDR3 region has 13 residues. CDR3 nucleotides: TGTGCCAGCAGCCCCGTCGGGTCCTACGAGCAGTACTTC. Translating gives CASSPVGSYEQYF.

In its sample, this clonotype was seen many times. Written as DNA, the CDR3 is TGTGCCGGGGGACAAGGTCGGAGTCAGCCCCAGCATTTT. Translated, it gives CAGGQGRSQPQHF. The chain recombines TRBV6-2 or TRBV6-3 with TRBJ1-5, with a weak D call TRBD1 (6 bases). From germline, CDR1 is MNHEY and CDR2 SVGEGT. V lost 11 bases and J lost 6, with 17 bases in between. The CDR3 runs to 13 residues.

In its sample, this clonotype was seen a few times. V is TRBV4-3 and J is TRBJ1-2, with D perhaps TRBD1 (5 bases). Germline values: CDR1 LGHNA, CDR2 YSLEER. The ends were cut back, 0 bases at V and 2 bases at J, with 13 bases in the middle. This CDR3 region has 16 residues. The CDR3 sequence: CASSQDLAGKNYGYTF. Written as DNA, the CDR3 is TGCGCCAGCAGCCAAGATCTGGCAGGGAAGAACTATGGCTACACCTTC.

This clonotype was counted ten times or more. This chain links TRBV4-2 with TRBJ2-1, with 14 bases lining up with TRBD2. Germline assignment: CDR1 LGHNA and CDR2 YNFKEQ. Trimming took 3 bases from V and 9 from J; bases not matched to a gene: 7. The CDR3 consists of 16 residues. CDR3 sequence: CASSHGTSGSSSEQFF. In DNA, the CDR3 is TGTGCCAGCAGCCATGGGACTAGCGGGAGCTCGAGTGAGCAGTTCTTC.

V usage is TRBV5-1 and J usage is TRBJ2-5; 7 bases fit TRBD2. Germline loops: CDR1 SGHRS, CDR2 YFSETQ. CDR3 length: 13 amino acids. V shed 3 bases, J shed 1 base, and the junction held 0 bases outside the gene matches. The CDR3, as DNA: TGCGCCAGCAGCTGGGGGGGCCAAGAGACCCAGTACTTC. This gives the protein CASSWGGQETQYF.

This clonotype came up many times. CDR3 nucleotides: TGCAGTGCTAAAGCGGGAATTGGCACAGATACGCAGTATTTT. This translates into CSAKAGIGTDTQYF. This chain links TRBV20-1 with TRBJ2-3, with 7 bases identical to TRBD2. The ends lost 4 bases at V and 1 base at J; junction bases unmatched: 5. CDR3 size: 14 residues. CDR1 is DFQATT, CDR2 SNEGSKA, per germline (reference sequence).

This clonotype was counted at least ten times. The chain recombines TRBV3-1 with TRBJ2-5, with D possibly matching TRBD1 (5 bases). In germline, CDR1 is LGHDT, CDR2 YNNKEL (reference sequence). The ends were cut back, 7 bases at V and 5 bases at J, with 14 bases in the middle. The CDR3 totals 13 residues. In nucleotides, the CDR3 is TGTGCCAGCAACTTCAGGGTCCAGGAGACCCAGTACTTC. Its translation is CASNFRVQETQYF.

This clonotype appeared many times. V usage is TRBV6-5 and J usage is TRBJ2-1; either TRBD1 or TRBD2 may fit D (5 bases each). V lost 5 bases and J 6 bases, leaving 11 bases between the germline ends. The CDR3 length is 13 residues. Germline V gives CDR1 MNHEY, CDR2 SVGAGI. The CDR3 is CASSVGVSNEQFF. The CDR3 coding sequence is TGTGCCAGCAGTGTGGGGGTCTCCAATGAGCAGTTCTTC.

There are many counts of this clonotype. The chain is built from TRBV7-8 and TRBJ2-5; 11 positions match TRBD2. Per the germline V gene, CDR1 is SGHVS and CDR2 is FQNEAQ. The CDR3 runs 15 residues. V gave up 5 bases and J gave up 1 base; unmatched junction bases: 3. CDR3 in amino acids: CASSPSGRPQETQYF. The CDR3 nucleotides read TGTGCCAGCAGCCCTAGCGGGAGGCCCCAAGAGACCCAGTACTTC.

The V and J genes are TRBV6-5 and TRBJ2-1; 7 positions agree with TRBD2. The V segment lost 0 bases and the J segment 2 bases; nucleotides outside the gene matches: 4. Germline V gives CDR1 MNHEY, CDR2 SVGAGI. This CDR3 contains 16 residues. CDR3 DNA: TGTGCCAGCAGTTACTCCCAGCGGGGACCCTACAATGAGCAGTTCTTC. It is translated as CASSYSQRGPYNEQFF.

This chain uses TRBV20-1 with TRBJ2-3; D unclear. This CDR3 has 13 amino acids. Between the trimmed V and J ends, which lost 1 base and 1 base, there was a span of 6 bases. CDR1 and CDR2 from the germline V gene are DFQATT and SNEGSKA (reference sequence). The CDR3 nucleotides are TGCAGTGCTAGAGGTGGGGGCACAGATACGCAGTATTTT. Its translation is CSARGGGTDTQYF.

This clonotype has a count of ten or more. The V call is TRBV7-2, the J call TRBJ1-5, with no clear D. Germline V gene data show CDR1 as SGHTA and CDR2 as FQGNSA. Trimming pared 5 bases from V and 4 bases from J, leaving 12 bases between. CDR3 length: 14 residues. This CDR3 reads CASSPNGRNQPQHF. The CDR3 DNA follows: TGTGCCAGCAGCCCTAACGGTCGAAATCAGCCCCAGCATTTT.

This clonotype has ten or more counts. The chain has TRBV29-1 and TRBJ2-2; tentative D call: TRBD2 (6 bases). CDR1 is SQVTM, CDR2 ANQGSEA, per germline. The CDR3 is made up of 12 amino acids. V was shortened by 7 bases and J by 5 bases, with 11 bases between the two germline ends. Here the CDR3 reads CSATLATGELFF. CDR3 nucleotides: TGCAGCGCTACACTAGCAACCGGGGAGCTGTTTTTT.